The rows below give T cell receptor beta chains drawn from one sample of a study of shared clonotypes between healthy human individuals. Some clones are missing from TCRdb's copy, which holds only in-frame ones; the method was immunoSEQ multiplex PCR. The table includes approximately 2.4 million clones, about 94% detected once. Sequenced sample: naive CD4+ T cells sorted from blood. Every receptor here comes from a man younger than 35 in good health. CDR3s include the opening cysteine and the closing phenylalanine or tryptophan. The order of the fields is clone size, D gene, V gene, J gene, CDR3 DNA, CDR3 protein. A D gene is named only where the DNA matches it firmly. The size field is filled for only some rows; it gives once, few, many or a size class.

.	TRBD1	TRBV6-1	TRBJ2-3	TGTGCCAGCAGCGGACAGGTTTCAGATACGCAGTATTTT	CASSGQVSDTQYF
.	.	TRBV2	TRBJ1-2	TGTGCCAGCAGGGAGGCGAGGCAGGGCTACACCTTC	CASREARQGYTF
.	.	TRBV6-6	TRBJ2-7	TGTGCCAGCAGTTTCTCAGGGTTCGAGCAGTACTTC	CASSFSGFEQYF
.	.	TRBV29-1	TRBJ1-5	TGCAGCGTAAGTGGCGGGGGCGAAGGTCAGCCCCAGCATTTT	CSVSGGGEGQPQHF
.	.	TRBV2	TRBJ2-7	TGTGCCAGCAGGGGGGACTTTAACGAGCAGTACTTC	CASRGDFNEQYF
.	TRBD1	TRBV5-5	TRBJ1-5	TGTGCCAGCAAAGGGGGACAGGGAGGCTGGGGCAATCAGCCCCAGCATTTT	CASKGGQGGWGNQPQHF
.	TRBD2	TRBV12-5	TRBJ2-1	TGTGCTAGTGGTTCCGGACTAGCGGGAGGGGATGAGCAGTTCTTC	CASGSGLAGGDEQFF
.	TRBD1	TRBV18	TRBJ2-7	TGTGCCAGCTCACCCTACACAGGGGGCCACGAGCAGTACTTC	CASSPYTGGHEQYF
.	TRBD1	TRBV7-2	TRBJ1-2	TGTGCCAGCAGCCCGACCGGGACAGGATGGTATGGCTACACCTTC	CASSPTGTGWYGYTF
.	TRBD1	TRBV6-5	TRBJ1-6	TGTGCCAGCAGTTACTTGACAGGGGTCCATAATTCACCCCTCCACTTT	CASSYLTGVHNSPLHF
.	TRBD1	TRBV6-6	TRBJ1-3	TGTGCCAGCAGTTACAAACAGGGGGCGACCGGAAACACCATATATTTT	CASSYKQGATGNTIYF
.	TRBD1	TRBV19	TRBJ2-2	TGTGCCAGTAGTATTGGGGACAGGGGGGCTTCCGGGGAGCTGTTTTTT	CASSIGDRGASGELFF
once	TRBD2	TRBV5-1	TRBJ2-5	TGCGCCAGCAGTTTGGGGAGTAGCGGGGAGACCCAGTACTTC	CASSLGSSGETQYF
.	TRBD2	TRBV18	TRBJ2-3	TGTGCCAGCTCATCCGCGACTAGCGTTAGCACAGATACGCAGTATTTT	CASSSATSVSTDTQYF
.	.	TRBV2	TRBJ2-2	TGTGCCAGCAGTGAAGGGACGGCGAACACCGGGGAGCTGTTTTTT	CASSEGTANTGELFF
.	TRBD2	TRBV6-5	TRBJ2-3	TGTGCCAGCAGTGCCGGCGGGAGGACAGATACGCAGTATTTT	CASSAGGRTDTQYF
.	.	TRBV5-1	TRBJ2-7	TGCGCCAGCAGCTTGGCCGCAGGCTACGAGCAGTACTTC	CASSLAAGYEQYF
.	.	TRBV14	TRBJ2-1	TGTGCCAGCAGCCAGCAGGGATGGAACAACAATGAGCAGTTCTTC	CASSQQGWNNNEQFF
.	.	TRBV30	TRBJ2-3	TGTGCCTGCAGCGGAAGATATAGCACAGATACGCAGTATTTT	CACSGRYSTDTQYF
.	.	TRBV5-1	TRBJ2-3	TGCGCCAGCAGCTTGGGTGATGGCCAATCAGATACGCAGTATTTT	CASSLGDGQSDTQYF
.	TRBD1	TRBV10-2	TRBJ1-5	TGCGCCAGCAGTGATCCCGGGACAGGCAATAGCAATCAGCCCCAGCATTTT	CASSDPGTGNSNQPQHF
.	TRBD1	TRBV10-1	TRBJ2-3	TGCGCCAGCAGTGAGTCGATGGACAGGGGCTATACGCAGTATTTT	CASSESMDRGYTQYF
.	TRBD2	TRBV30	TRBJ2-5	TGTGCCTGGACTCGGGGGGGTGGCCAAGAGACCCAGTACTTC	CAWTRGGGQETQYF
.	.	TRBV7-9	TRBJ2-4	TGTGCCAGCAGCTTAGTCGGACGCCGTGAGGCCAAAAACATTCAGTACTTC	CASSLVGRREAKNIQYF
.	.	TRBV5-1	TRBJ2-5	TGCGCCAGCAGCTTGGGTAGCGGAGTCCAAGAGACCCAGTACTTC	CASSLGSGVQETQYF
.	.	TRBV5-1	TRBJ1-1	TGCGCCAGCAGCTTGGAGTCGGTGGGCACTGAAGCTTTCTTT	CASSLESVGTEAFF
.	.	TRBV6-5	TRBJ2-5	TGTGCCAGCAGTTCCTGGATGGCCGGCCAAGAGACCCAGTACTTC	CASSSWMAGQETQYF
.	.	TRBV27	TRBJ2-7	TGTGCCAGCAGCCGTCTCGGCCCCTACGAGCAGTACTTC	CASSRLGPYEQYF
.	TRBD2	TRBV19	TRBJ2-1	TGTGCCAGTAGTTTGCAGGCGGGGGTTGCGAATGAGCAGTTCTTC	CASSLQAGVANEQFF
.	.	TRBV5-4	TRBJ2-7	TGTGCCAGCAGCTTACCTCCTTCCTACGAGCAGTACTTC	CASSLPPSYEQYF
.	TRBD2	TRBV12-5	TRBJ2-1	TGTGCTAGTGGATTGTCCCCCCCTACTAGCGGGATCCCCTCCTACAATGAGCAGTTCTTC	CASGLSPPTSGIPSYNEQFF
once	.	TRBV2	TRBJ1-1	TGTGCCAGCAGTTCGAGGACGGGCACGAACACTGAAGCTTTCTTT	CASSSRTGTNTEAFF
.	TRBD2	TRBV5-1	TRBJ2-5	TGCGCCAGCAGCCCCGAGGGACTAGCCGGAGAGACCCAGTACTTC	CASSPEGLAGETQYF
.	TRBD1	TRBV28	TRBJ2-7	TGTGCCAGCAGTGTGGGACAGGCTTACGAGCAGTACTTC	CASSVGQAYEQYF
.	.	TRBV5-1	TRBJ2-7	TGCGCCAGCAGCTTGGGGAATCAGGGAGAATACGAGCAGTACTTC	CASSLGNQGEYEQYF
.	.	TRBV7-9	TRBJ1-1	TGTGCCAGCAGCCAAGACAGCAACACTGAAGCTTTCTTT	CASSQDSNTEAFF
.	.	TRBV28	TRBJ2-3	TGTGCCAGCACCTTCGACGCCCCAAACACAGATACGCAGTATTTT	CASTFDAPNTDTQYF